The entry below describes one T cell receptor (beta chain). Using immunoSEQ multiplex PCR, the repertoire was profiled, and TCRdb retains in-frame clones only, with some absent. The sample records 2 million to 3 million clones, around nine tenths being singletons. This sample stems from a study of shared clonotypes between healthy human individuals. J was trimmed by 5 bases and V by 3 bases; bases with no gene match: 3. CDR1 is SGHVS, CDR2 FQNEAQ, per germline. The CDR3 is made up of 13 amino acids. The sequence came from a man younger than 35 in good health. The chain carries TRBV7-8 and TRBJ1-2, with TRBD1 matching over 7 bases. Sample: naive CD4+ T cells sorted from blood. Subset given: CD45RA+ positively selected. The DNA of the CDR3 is TGTGCCAGCAGCTTCGGGACAGAGTATGGCTACACCTTC. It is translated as CASSFGTEYGYTF.